This record covers a single T cell receptor beta chain. The sample comes from a study of blood T cell repertoires in COVID-19. Turning to the study itself: Sample material is recorded as cDNA or gDNA derived from T cells, B-cell-depleted T cells, or PBMCs.

Trimming pared 1 base from V and 0 bases from J, leaving 10 bases between. CDR1 SGDLS and CDR2 YYNGEE come from the germline V gene. This CDR3 region has 15 residues. This table comes from immunoSEQ multiplex PCR, and its TCRdb copy is limited to in-frame clones, with some not included. The table has tens of thousands of clones, 85% to 90% seen once. Participants were placed into cohorts based on the clinical history they reported. Donors in Cohort 3 counted as recovered after two negative PCRs, clearance, or symptom resolution. Material: PBMCs or T cells enriched from blood (not recorded which). The source is a woman in her fifties or sixties who had recovered from COVID-19. The J gene is TRBJ1-2, the V gene TRBV9; D call uncertain. The CDR3 here is CASSVNSVSNYGYTF. CDR3 DNA sequence: TGTGCCAGCAGCGTAAATTCAGTTTCTAACTATGGCTACACCTTC.